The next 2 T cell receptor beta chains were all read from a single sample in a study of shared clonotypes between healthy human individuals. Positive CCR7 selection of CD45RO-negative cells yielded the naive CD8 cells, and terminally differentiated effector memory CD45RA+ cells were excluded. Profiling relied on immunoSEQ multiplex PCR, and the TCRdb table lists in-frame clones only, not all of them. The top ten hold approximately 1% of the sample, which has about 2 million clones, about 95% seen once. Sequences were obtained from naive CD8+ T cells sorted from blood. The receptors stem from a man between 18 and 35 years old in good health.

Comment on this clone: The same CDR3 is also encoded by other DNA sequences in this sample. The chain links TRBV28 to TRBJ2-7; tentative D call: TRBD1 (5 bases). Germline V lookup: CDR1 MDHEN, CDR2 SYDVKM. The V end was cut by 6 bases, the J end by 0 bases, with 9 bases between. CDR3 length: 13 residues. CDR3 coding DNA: TGTGCCAGCAGCTCCAGGGTCTCCTACGAGCAGTACTTC. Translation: CASSSRVSYEQYF.

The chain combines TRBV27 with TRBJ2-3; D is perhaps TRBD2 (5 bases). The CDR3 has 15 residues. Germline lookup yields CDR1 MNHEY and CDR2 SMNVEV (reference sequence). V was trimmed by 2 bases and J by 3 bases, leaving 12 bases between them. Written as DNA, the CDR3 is TGTGCCAGCAGTTTAGCGGGTTGGTTGACAGATACGCAGTATTTT. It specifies CASSLAGWLTDTQYF.